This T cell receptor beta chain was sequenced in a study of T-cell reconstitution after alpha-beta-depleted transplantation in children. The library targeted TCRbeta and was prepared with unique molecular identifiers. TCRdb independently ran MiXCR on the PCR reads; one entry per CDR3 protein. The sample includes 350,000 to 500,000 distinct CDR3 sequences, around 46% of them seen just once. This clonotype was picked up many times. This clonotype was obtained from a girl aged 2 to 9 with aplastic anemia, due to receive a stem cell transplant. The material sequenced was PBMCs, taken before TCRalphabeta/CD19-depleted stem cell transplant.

The CDR3 region has the DNA TGTGCCAGCAGCTCACCGGGACTAGCGGGATCTTTAGGAGAGACCCAGTACTTC. Translation gives CASSSPGLAGSLGETQYF. The gene calls are TRBV11-2 and TRBJ2-5; the match to TRBD2 covers 13 bases. V trimming: 4 bases; J trimming: 4 bases; junction bases outside the gene matches: 12. Germline V gene lookup returns CDR1 SGHAT and CDR2 FQNNGV. CDR3 length equals 18 residues.